The next 7 T cell receptor beta chains were all read from a single sample in a study of OX40 agonist ivuxolimab in advanced cancers. Generated by immunoSEQ multiplex PCR, the TCRdb table keeps only in-frame clones and is missing some. The sample yields approximately 69,000 clones, roughly 84% seen once. The sample in question was CD4+ or CD8+ T cells sorted from blood, obtained in a trial of the OX40 agonist ivuxolimab. The receptors stem from an adult with an advanced solid tumor such as melanoma, head and neck, liver or kidney cancer.

The chain links TRBV15 to TRBJ2-2, with TRBD1 matching 9 bases. J was trimmed by 1 base and V by 0 bases; bases with no gene match: 3. Germline loops: CDR1 LNHNV, CDR2 YYDKDF (reference sequence). The CDR3 runs 17 residues. Here the CDR3 DNA reads TGTGCCACCAGCAGAGACCGGGACAGGGTGAACACCGGGGAGCTGTTTTTT. This gives the protein CATSRDRDRVNTGELFF.

V is TRBV27 and J is TRBJ2-2; 8 nucleotides match TRBD1. Germline CDR1 is MNHEY and CDR2 is SMNVEV (reference sequence). The CDR3 length is 14 residues. V was clipped by 6 bases and J by 1 base; unmatched bases: 1. Here the CDR3 reads CASRGTGNTGELFF. CDR3 sequence (DNA): TGTGCCAGCAGGGGGACAGGGAACACCGGGGAGCTGTTTTTT.

The J gene is TRBJ1-5, the V gene TRBV5-1; no reliable D call. Trimming stripped 0 bases from V and 5 bases from J, with 6 bases between. This CDR3 comprises 13 residues. The germline CDR1 and CDR2 sequences are SGHRS and YFSETQ. CDR3 DNA: TGCGCCAGCAGCTTGGGTCCGGATCAGCCCCAGCATTTT. Its protein product is CASSLGPDQPQHF.

This clone was seen more than once but under ten times. This chain links TRBV30 with TRBJ1-1; D gene unclear. V lost 1 base, J lost 1 base, and 7 bases lay in between. CDR1 GTSNPN and CDR2 SVGIG come from the germline V gene (reference sequence). CDR3 length equals 13 residues. CDR3 in amino acids: CAWSELANTEAFF. CDR3 nucleotide sequence: TGTGCCTGGAGTGAGCTGGCGAACACTGAAGCTTTCTTT.

The chain couples TRBV5-1 to TRBJ2-5; D is uncertain. This CDR3 is built from 15 residues. V was shortened by 0 bases and J by 2 bases, with 11 bases between the two germline ends. Looked up from germline, CDR1 is SGHRS and CDR2 is YFSETQ. The CDR3 here is CASSLASAAQETQYF. As DNA, the CDR3 is TGCGCCAGCAGCTTGGCCTCGGCAGCACAAGAGACCCAGTACTTC.

This clone was seen a single time. The chain has TRBV28 and TRBJ1-6; 8 positions agree with TRBD1. This CDR3 region has 16 residues. Germline trimming cut 5 bases from V and 2 bases from J; bases unmatched to any gene: 5. Germline V gives CDR1 MDHEN, CDR2 SYDVKM. The CDR3 here is CASSRGQGAYNSPLHF. DNA for the CDR3: TGTGCCAGCAGTCGCGGACAGGGCGCCTATAATTCACCCCTCCACTTT.

The chain is built from TRBV5-4 and TRBJ2-7; 7 bases map to TRBD1. V shed 2 bases, J shed 2 bases, and the junction held 4 bases outside the gene matches. The germline CDR1 and CDR2 sequences are SGHNT and YYREEE (reference sequence). The CDR3 is made up of 14 amino acids. CDR3 DNA sequence: TGTGCCAGCAGCTTTCCCGGGACAGCCTACGAGCAGTACTTC. The encoded protein is CASSFPGTAYEQYF. Full variable domain (rest looked up from reference TRBV5-4 and TRBJ2-7): ETGVTQSPTHLIKTRGQQVTLRCSSQSGHNTVSWYQQALGQGPQFIFQYYREEENGRGNFPPRFSGLQFPNYSSELNVNALELDDSALYLCASSFPGTAYEQYFGPGTRLTVT.